One and the same sample provided the 27 T cell receptor beta chains below, sequenced in a study of patients and donors after allogeneic stem cell transplantation. TCRdb reprocessed the RT-PCR reads via MiXCR and lists one record per CDR3 protein. The sample holds approximately 200,000 distinct CDR3 sequences, over 12% seen once. Sample: blood, either unsorted or a sorted T cell fraction (not recorded which). The receptors come from a human donor who was either an allogeneic HSCT recipient or a stem cell or donor lymphocyte infusion donor (not recorded which). It is not recorded whose cells these are; they may come from a transplant donor.

This chain uses TRBV5-5 with TRBJ2-2, with D perhaps TRBD1 (6 bases). The ends were cut back, 4 bases at V and 7 bases at J, with 14 bases in the middle. The CDR3 consists of 14 residues. Germline CDR1 is SGHKS and CDR2 is YYEKEE (reference sequence). This chain's CDR3 is CASSRIQGGGELFF. The CDR3 nucleotides read TGTGCCAGCAGCCGTATACAGGGTGGCGGGGAGCTGTTTTTT.

This chain connects TRBV5-1 to TRBJ2-6; D may be TRBD1 (5 bases). Trimming left V 4 bases short and J 0 bases short, with 14 bases between. The germline V gene encodes CDR1 SGHRS and CDR2 YFSETQ. This CDR3 is built from 17 residues. CDR3 sequence: CASSKGASSSGANVLTF. The CDR3 bases are TGCGCCAGCAGCAAAGGGGCCTCCTCCTCTGGGGCCAACGTCCTGACTTTC.

This clonotype showed up many times. This chain connects TRBV29-1 to TRBJ2-2, with D hard to call. The CDR3 has 14 residues. The V gene's germline CDR1 is SQVTM and CDR2 ANQGSEA. V was cut by 3 bases and J by 0 bases, with 8 bases left in between. The CDR3 is CSVDDQSNTGELFF. Written as DNA, the CDR3 is TGCAGCGTTGACGACCAATCGAACACCGGGGAGCTGTTTTTT.

This clonotype was seen ten or more times. The V gene is TRBV6-6, the J gene TRBJ2-7; D gene unclear. The germline V gene has CDR1 MNHNY and CDR2 SVGAGI (reference sequence). The V gene lost 6 bases and the J gene lost 1 base, with 7 bases spanning the gap. There are 12 residues in the CDR3. This CDR3 is CASSQISYEQYF. The CDR3 DNA follows: TGTGCCAGCAGCCAAATTTCCTACGAGCAGTACTTC.

The chain carries TRBV5-6 and TRBJ2-3; TRBD1 aligns across 9 bases. Trimming removed 4 bases from V and 3 bases from J; junction bases left unmatched: 6. CDR3 length: 15 residues. CDR1 is SGHDT and CDR2 is YYEEEE in the germline V gene. The CDR3 DNA reads TGTGCCAGCAGCGGAACCGGGACAGGGACAGATACGCAGTATTTT. Encoded protein: CASSGTGTGTDTQYF.

The gene calls are TRBV6-1 and TRBJ1-6, with TRBD1 matching 10 bases. The CDR3 loop spans 18 amino acids. The V gene's germline CDR1 is MNHNS and CDR2 SASEGT. Trimming took 0 bases from V and 9 from J; bases not matched to a gene: 11. The CDR3 region is CASSEALLRGTGVSPLHF. The DNA of the CDR3 is TGTGCCAGCAGTGAAGCGCTATTGCGGGGGACAGGGGTTTCACCCCTCCACTTT.

The chain carries TRBV29-1 and TRBJ1-1, with no clear D. V lost 5 bases and J 1 base, leaving 11 bases between the germline ends. Germline V gene lookup returns CDR1 SQVTM and CDR2 ANQGSEA. The CDR3 sequence is 13 residues long. Here the CDR3 reads CSVIKGPNTEAFF. CDR3 nucleotide sequence: TGCAGCGTTATTAAGGGCCCGAACACTGAAGCTTTCTTT.

This clonotype came up many times. The rearrangement links TRBV21-1 to TRBJ2-7; the D call TRBD1 from the table was never checked on the DNA. TRBV21-1 is annotated as a pseudogene. This CDR3 is built from 15 residues. CDR3 region: CASSPRDPAAYEQYF. As DNA, the CDR3 is TGTGCCAGCAGCCCCCGGGACCCTGCGGCCTACGAGCAGTACTTC.

In its sample, this clonotype was seen many times. The chain has TRBV5-1 and TRBJ2-2, with 11 bases aligning to TRBD2. Germline CDR1 reads SGHRS; CDR2 reads YFSETQ. V trimming: 0 bases; J trimming: 4 bases; junction bases outside the gene matches: 11. The CDR3 runs 19 residues. CDR3 in amino acids: CASSLAPSGGHASTGELFF. The CDR3 coding sequence is TGCGCCAGCAGCTTGGCTCCTAGCGGGGGGCACGCGAGCACCGGGGAGCTGTTTTTT.

This clonotype showed up just a few times. The rearrangement joins TRBV30 to TRBJ1-4, with D unclear. Germline V gene data show CDR1 as GTSNPN and CDR2 as SVGIG (reference sequence). V lost 4 bases to trimming and J lost 8 bases, with 11 bases between them. There are 12 residues in the CDR3. CDR3 bases: TGTGCCTGGAATCTGGGAGGGGAAAAACTGTTTTTT. It translates to CAWNLGGEKLFF.

This chain uses TRBV7-2 with TRBJ2-5; 7 bases are shared with TRBD2. CDR1 is SGHTA and CDR2 is FQGNSA in the germline V gene. This CDR3 has 14 residues. V was pared by 7 bases and J by 1 base, with 6 bases of the junction left unmatched. CDR3 residues: CASTPGGIQETQYF. The DNA of the CDR3 is TGTGCCAGCACCCCGGGAGGCATCCAAGAGACCCAGTACTTC.

The chain uses TRBV20-1 and TRBJ2-6; D perhaps matches TRBD2 (6 bases). CDR3 length equals 14 residues. The V gene lost 5 bases and the J gene lost 0 bases, with 8 bases spanning the gap. The germline CDR1 and CDR2 sequences are DFQATT and SNEGSKA (reference sequence). As DNA, the CDR3 is TGCAGTGCTGGGGAGGACTCTGGGGCCAACGTCCTGACTTTC. Amino acid sequence: CSAGEDSGANVLTF.

Many counts were recorded for this clonotype. The chain is built from TRBV4-3 and TRBJ2-2; the D gene is possibly TRBD2 (6 bases). Germline V gene data show CDR1 as LGHNA and CDR2 as YSLEER. The CDR3 length is 17 residues. The V end was cut by 0 bases, the J end by 3 bases, with 14 bases between. The CDR3 bases are TGCGCCAGCAGCCAAGAGGCGCCGGGACTTTACACCGGGGAGCTGTTTTTT. This codes for CASSQEAPGLYTGELFF.

This clonotype was seen many times. The chain joins TRBV20-1 to TRBJ2-2; the match to TRBD2 covers 10 bases. The CDR3 totals 17 residues. The ends lost 7 bases at V and 5 bases at J; junction bases unmatched: 16. The germline V gene has CDR1 DFQATT and CDR2 SNEGSKA (reference sequence). The CDR3, as DNA: TGCAGTGTCAGTGGGGGAAGAGCGGGAGGGAGAACCGGGGAGCTGTTTTTT. Amino acids: CSVSGGRAGGRTGELFF.

This clonotype has a handful of counts. The rearrangement links TRBV9 to TRBJ2-5; weak D call: TRBD2 (6 bases). Per the germline V gene, CDR1 is SGDLS and CDR2 is YYNGEE. The length of the CDR3 is 12 residues. V gave up 4 bases and J gave up 9 bases, with 13 bases separating them. The CDR3 DNA sequence: TGTGCCAGCAGCTCTCTCTCGGGGGCCCAGTACTTC. The encoded protein is CASSSLSGAQYF.

V usage is TRBV6-1 and J usage is TRBJ1-3; D remains ambiguous. This CDR3 has 13 residues. Trimming took 5 bases from V and 0 from J, leaving 5 bases between them. Germline values: CDR1 MNHNS, CDR2 SASEGT. CDR3 DNA: TGTGCCAGCAGTACGACCTCTGGAAACACCATATATTTT. It translates to CASSTTSGNTIYF.

J is TRBJ1-1 and V is TRBV5-1; 7 bases align to TRBD1. The CDR3 contains 16 residues. The trim removed 2 bases at V and 1 base at J, leaving 8 bases unmatched. The germline V gene has CDR1 SGHRS and CDR2 YFSETQ. DNA for the CDR3: TGCGCCAGCAGCTTAAGACGGACAGGTGAGAACACTGAAGCTTTCTTT. The encoded protein is CASSLRRTGENTEAFF.

This clonotype was observed a few times. This sequence joins TRBV3-1 and TRBJ2-5; D is undetermined. The CDR3 loop spans 15 amino acids. The ends were cut back, 4 bases at V and 1 base at J, with 13 bases in the middle. Germline assignment: CDR1 LGHDT and CDR2 YNNKEL (reference sequence). The CDR3 sequence is CASSRDGGSQETQYF. Here the CDR3 DNA reads TGTGCCAGCAGCCGCGACGGTGGTTCCCAAGAGACCCAGTACTTC.

There are many counts of this clonotype. The chain links TRBV5-1 to TRBJ2-7; either TRBD1 or TRBD2 may fit D (7 bases each). This CDR3 contains 15 residues. The V and J ends lost 4 bases and 3 bases respectively, with 17 bases between them. Germline loops: CDR1 SGHRS, CDR2 YFSETQ. CDR3 in DNA: TGCGCCAGCAGCCGACCAGGGGGGGAGAACTACGAGCAGTACTTC. Translation gives CASSRPGGENYEQYF.

In this sample, this clonotype turned up many times. The rearrangement joins TRBV19 to TRBJ2-5; D uncertain. The CDR3 is made up of 13 amino acids. Between the trimmed V and J ends, which lost 4 bases and 1 base, there was a span of 7 bases. Germline CDR1 and CDR2: LNHDA and SQIVND (reference sequence). The CDR3 region has the DNA TGTGCCAGTAGTAAAGGACCCCAAGAGACCCAGTACTTC. As protein: CASSKGPQETQYF.

The J gene is TRBJ2-1, the V gene TRBV29-1; D is perhaps TRBD2 (7 bases). Looked up from germline, CDR1 is SQVTM and CDR2 is ANQGSEA. The CDR3 has 14 residues. The V end was cut by 6 bases, the J end by 4 bases, with 16 bases between. CDR3 protein: CSVRGTNAYNEQFF. CDR3 in DNA: TGCAGCGTGCGGGGGACAAATGCTTACAATGAGCAGTTCTTC.

This clonotype was counted only a few times. V gene TRBV12-5 combines with J gene TRBJ1-1; no clear D gene. V was clipped by 1 base and J by 2 bases, with 5 bases between them. This CDR3 contains 13 residues. The germline gives CDR1 LGHNT, CDR2 FRNRAP. DNA for the CDR3: TGTGCTAGTGGTTTGGGGGATAACACTGAAGCTTTCTTT. It encodes CASGLGDNTEAFF.

The J gene is TRBJ1-2, the V gene TRBV28, with TRBD1 identical over 7 bases. This CDR3 is 13 amino acids long. Germline trimming cut 8 bases from V and 5 bases from J; bases unmatched to any gene: 8. Germline V CDR1 and CDR2: MDHEN, SYDVKM. The CDR3, as DNA: TGTGCCAGCGTCGACGGGACAGCGTATGGCTACACCTTC. Protein: CASVDGTAYGYTF.

The chain couples TRBV7-9 to TRBJ2-3; 8 bases match TRBD1. The CDR3 loop spans 14 amino acids. CDR1 and CDR2 from the germline V gene are SEHNR and FQNEAQ (reference sequence). Trimming at V came to 5 bases and at J to 3 bases, leaving 4 bases not matched to a gene. The CDR3 coding sequence is TGTGCCAGCAGCCAGGACAGGGAGACAGATACGCAGTATTTT. This sequence encodes CASSQDRETDTQYF.

The chain carries TRBV6-1 and TRBJ1-6; TRBD1 might be the D (6 bases). Per germline, CDR1 MNHNS and CDR2 SASEGT. Trimming shortened V by 6 bases and J by 5 bases, and 11 bases separated the two germline ends. This CDR3 is built from 14 residues. The CDR3 is CASRGTQNNSPLHF. As DNA, the CDR3 is TGTGCCAGCAGGGGGACACAGAATAATTCACCCCTCCACTTT.

The genes are TRBV12-3 or TRBV12-4 and TRBJ1-3; TRBD1 matches at 8 bases. V lost 6 bases and J lost 0; bases outside the gene matches: 10. CDR3 length: 17 residues. The CDR3 sequence: CASSPGTGRLSGNTIYF. CDR3 in DNA: TGTGCCAGCAGCCCTGGGACAGGCCGCCTCTCTGGAAACACCATATATTTT.

This clonotype was detected ten times or more. V gene TRBV12-3 or TRBV12-4 combines with J gene TRBJ1-3; 8 nucleotides match TRBD1. There are 15 residues in the CDR3. The junction had 3 bases not matched to a gene; V was cut back by 5 bases and J by 0 bases. CDR3 protein: CASSLDRGSGNTIYF. CDR3 in DNA: TGTGCCAGCAGTCTCGACAGGGGCTCTGGAAACACCATATATTTT.